This T cell receptor (beta chain) derives from a study of blood T cell repertoires in COVID-19. Study at large: The United States, Italy and Spain provided the acute and convalescent COVID-19 samples. PBMCs, B-cell-depleted T cells, or T cells provided the cDNA or gDNA that made up the material.

Those enrolled in Seattle joined during active infection and were followed longitudinally afterward. Authors' data handling: Amplification from reference gene primers served as the basis for estimated nucleated cell counts. Using immunoSEQ multiplex PCR, the repertoire was profiled, and TCRdb retains in-frame clones only, with some absent. V, J and clone size are taken as reported in that table, and D and trimming were inferred from the DNA itself. The sample contains hundreds of thousands of clones, about 90% of which appear only once. This clonotype originated in a man aged 55 to 70 with COVID-19, enrolled during active disease. The sample comprised peripheral blood.

Written as DNA, the CDR3 is TGTGCCAGCAGCTTAGACAGGGTAAATTCACCCCTCCACTTT. As protein: CASSLDRVNSPLHF. The chain links TRBV7-2 to TRBJ1-6; perhaps TRBD1 as D (6 bases). In germline, CDR1 is SGHTA, CDR2 FQGNSA. Trimming pared 1 base from V and 7 bases from J, leaving 8 bases between. The CDR3 loop spans 14 amino acids.